This record looks at one TCR beta chain sequence and its context. This sample was taken from a study of blood T cell repertoires in COVID-19. Study-level information: Samples representing acute and convalescent COVID-19 were sourced from the United States, Italy and Spain. T cells, B-cell-depleted T cells, or PBMCs provided the cDNA or gDNA that served as material.

Per the original data handling: Cell counts per sample came from amplifying reference gene primers. Clones were sequenced by immunoSEQ multiplex PCR, and TCRdb holds only the in-frame ones, with some missing. The DNA gave D and trimming, while V, J and clone size come from that table. The sample consists of 230,000 or so clones, about 80% of them appearing once. The CDR3 spans 15 residues. The germline V and J ends were trimmed by 5 bases and 3 bases, with 16 bases remaining between them. The germline CDR1 and CDR2 sequences are SEHNR and FQNEAQ (reference sequence). The clonotype comes from a man between 45 and 60 years old with active or convalescent COVID-19. The material sequenced was peripheral blood. The chain combines TRBV7-9 with TRBJ1-1, with D possibly matching TRBD1 (6 bases). The CDR3 spells CASSTSGEGDTEAFF. CDR3 DNA sequence: TGTGCCAGCAGCACCTCAGGGGAAGGGGACACTGAAGCTTTCTTT.